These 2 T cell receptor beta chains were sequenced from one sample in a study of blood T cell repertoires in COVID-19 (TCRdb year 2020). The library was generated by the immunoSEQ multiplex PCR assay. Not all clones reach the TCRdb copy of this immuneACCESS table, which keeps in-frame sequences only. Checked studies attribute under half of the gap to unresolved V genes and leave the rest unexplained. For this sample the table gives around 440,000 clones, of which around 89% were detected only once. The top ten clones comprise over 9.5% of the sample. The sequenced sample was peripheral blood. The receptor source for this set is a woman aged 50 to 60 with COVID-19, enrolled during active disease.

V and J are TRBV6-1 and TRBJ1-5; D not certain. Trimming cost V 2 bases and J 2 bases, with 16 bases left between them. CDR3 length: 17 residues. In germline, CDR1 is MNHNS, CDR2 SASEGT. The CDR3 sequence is CASSERPREGGNQPQHF. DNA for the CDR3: TGTGCCAGCAGTGAACGTCCAAGGGAGGGCGGCAATCAGCCCCAGCATTTT.

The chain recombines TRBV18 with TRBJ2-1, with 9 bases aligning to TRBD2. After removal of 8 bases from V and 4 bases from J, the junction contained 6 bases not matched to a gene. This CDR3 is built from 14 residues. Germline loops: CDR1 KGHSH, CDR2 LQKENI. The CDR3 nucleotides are TGTGCCAGCCGCGGGGGGGCCGTATACAATGAGCAGTTCTTC. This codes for CASRGGAVYNEQFF.